The present T cell receptor beta chain was sequenced within a study of T-cell reconstitution after alpha-beta-depleted transplantation in children. Whole-study results and caveats: From surviving recipient T cells and thymic progenitors came the high day-60 TCRbeta diversity observed in some patients. It was reported that alpha-beta T cells came from several hundred expanded graft clones (about two months after transplant). T-cell numbers and diversity one year post-transplant derived largely from freshly generated T cells.

CDR1 is MNHEY and CDR2 is SVGAGI in the germline V gene. Trimming shortened V by 3 bases and J by 4 bases, and 15 bases separated the two germline ends. The CDR3 spans 15 residues. Note on this clonotype: Antigen: not known.

Preparation of the TCRbeta library used unique molecular identifiers. TCRdb redid the calling of the PCR reads with MiXCR, one entry per CDR3 protein. The data show about 1,000,000 distinct CDR3 sequences, about 31% seen once. This sample comprised PBMCs, mostly from graft donor cells, obtained 360 days after TCRalphabeta/CD19-depleted stem cell transplant. The receptor's source is a boy in the first two years of life who had a stem cell transplant for SCID, so the T cells may come from the graft donor. The rearrangement links TRBV6-5 to TRBJ2-5; D may match TRBD1 or TRBD2 (5 bases each). DNA of the CDR3: TGTGCCAGCAGTTATTCCCCCGGGGCCGCAGAGACCCAGTACTTC. Its translation: CASSYSPGAAETQYF.